This paragraph reports one T cell receptor beta chain. Its antigen remains unidentified. Germline V CDR1 and CDR2: LNHDA, SQIVND (reference sequence). V gave up 1 base and J gave up 3 bases, with 13 bases separating them. CDR3 length: 16 amino acids. The sequenced template was cDNA made from the entire isolated RNA. The protocol was immunoSEQ multiplex PCR, while the TCRdb copy is restricted to in-frame clones and leaves out a portion. The sample has around 650,000 clones; around 12% are singletons. This sample was taken from a study of beta chain features in type 1 diabetes. Notes on the study in general: Patients and controls would share equally any PCR tilt toward shorter templates. Moderate yet significant TCRB CDR3 shortening was seen in Type 1 diabetes patients in all four CD4+ subsets.

The sequence derives from a man in his thirties or forties with type 1 diabetes. This chain connects TRBV19 to TRBJ1-5; a weak D match, TRBD1 (6 bases). Sequenced input: naive CD4+ T cells from blood. The DNA of the CDR3 is TGTGCCAGTAGTATAGCGCCAGGGGCCTACAATCAGCCCCAGCATTTT. Protein product: CASSIAPGAYNQPQHF.